What follows describes a single T cell receptor (beta chain). Its antigen is still unknown. This CDR3 has 15 amino acids. Per germline, CDR1 SGHVS and CDR2 FQNEAQ. The ends lost 1 base at V and 1 base at J; junction bases unmatched: 2. The data stem from a study of cytomegalovirus exposure and HLA in healthy donors. Study results and caveats: The authors enumerated some 160 TCR beta chains as linked to cytomegalovirus. Using the classifier, cytomegalovirus status was reportedly diagnosed with high specificity and sensitivity. Confirmation was obtained in vitro that a few CMV-associated chains are specific for CMV antigens.

The method was immunoSEQ multiplex PCR; TCRdb's version includes in-frame clones alone and lacks a portion of them. The sample consists of about 240,000 clones, approximately 86% of them appearing once. This receptor was identified in a woman in her twenties or thirties in good health and CMV-seropositive. The sample was PBMCs. J is TRBJ2-7 and V is TRBV7-8, with 9 positions matching TRBD2. CDR3 protein: CASSLGLAGSYEQYF. DNA of the CDR3: TGTGCCAGCAGCTTAGGGCTAGCGGGATCCTACGAGCAGTACTTC.